One and the same sample provided the 4 T cell receptor beta chains below, sequenced in a study of T cells in women clearing cervical HPV infection. Some clones are missing from TCRdb's copy, which holds only in-frame ones; the method was immunoSEQ multiplex PCR. This table holds approximately 26,000 clones. The sequenced sample consisted of blood buffy coat. Source of these receptors: a woman aged 18-70 years with a cervical HPV16 infection that either progressed to CIN3+ or cleared (not recorded which).

To note about this clone: The read stops 3 residues short of the end of the CDR3; the missing end is completed from the germline J gene. V and J are TRBV5-1 and TRBJ2-2; possible D gene TRBD1, 5 bases. CDR3 length: 15 amino acids. Germline CDR1 reads SGHRS; CDR2 reads YFSETQ. The CDR3 is CASSLAAGLNEKLFF. The part of the CDR3 DNA that was read is TGCGCCAGCAGCTTGGCGGCAGGGTTAAATGAAAAG. Full variable domain (missing parts from reference TRBV5-1 and TRBJ2-2): KAGVTQTPRYLIKTRGQQVTLSCSPISGHRSVSWYQQTPGQGLQFLFEYFSETQRNKGNFPGRFSGRQFSNSRSEMNVSTLELGDSALYLCASSLAAGLNEKLFFGEGSRLTVL.

The part of the CDR3 DNA that was read is TGTGCCAGCAGTTCTTTCGGGGACACCTATGGC. It specifies CASSSFGDTYG. The entire CDR3 is CASSSFGDTYGYTF. The chain couples TRBV6-2 or TRBV6-3 to TRBJ1-2, with D maybe TRBD1 (6 bases). The read finishes 3 residues shy of the CDR3 end, and the germline J gene is used to complete it. Germline-derived CDR1 and CDR2 are MNHEY and SVGEGT. The CDR3 length is 14 residues. V was trimmed by 4 bases and J by 4 bases, leaving 13 bases between them.

A word on this clone: The read comes to an end 3 residues before the CDR3 does, leaving the germline J gene to fill in the end. The chain combines TRBV7-3 with TRBJ2-1, with TRBD2 identical over 9 bases. Germline lookup yields CDR1 SGHTA and CDR2 FQGTGA. The CDR3 covers 18 residues. Losses at the gene ends were 4 bases for V and 8 bases for J; bases not matched to a gene: 18. The CDR3 DNA, read in part, is TGTGCCAGCAGCTCGCCCGCCAACTCACTAGCGGGTGGTGATGAG. Translated, it gives CASSSPANSLAGGDE. The CDR3 reads in full as CASSSPANSLAGGDEQFF.

With regard to this clone: The read stops 3 residues short of the end of the CDR3; the missing end is completed from the germline J gene. The chain is built from TRBV7-9 and TRBJ1-5; D is perhaps TRBD1 (5 bases). The V end lost 5 bases, the J end lost 2 bases, and 10 bases lay between the germline ends. Germline lookup yields CDR1 SEHNR and CDR2 FQNEAQ (reference sequence). The CDR3 is 14 residues long. CDR3 DNA (partial): TGTGCCAGCAGCCCCGGGGGGGGCAATCAGCCC. Protein product: CASSPGGGNQP. The CDR3 in full is CASSPGGGNQPQHF.